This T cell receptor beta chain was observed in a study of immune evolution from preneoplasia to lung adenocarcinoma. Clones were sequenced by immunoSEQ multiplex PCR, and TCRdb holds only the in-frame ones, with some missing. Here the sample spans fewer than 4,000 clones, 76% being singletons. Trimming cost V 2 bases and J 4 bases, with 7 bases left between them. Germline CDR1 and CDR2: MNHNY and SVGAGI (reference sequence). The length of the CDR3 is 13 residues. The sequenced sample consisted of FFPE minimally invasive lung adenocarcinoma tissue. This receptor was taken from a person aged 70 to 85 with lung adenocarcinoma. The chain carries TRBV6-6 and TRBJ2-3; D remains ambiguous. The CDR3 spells CASSYPSADTQYF. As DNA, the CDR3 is TGTGCCAGCAGTTACCCGTCCGCAGATACGCAGTATTTT.